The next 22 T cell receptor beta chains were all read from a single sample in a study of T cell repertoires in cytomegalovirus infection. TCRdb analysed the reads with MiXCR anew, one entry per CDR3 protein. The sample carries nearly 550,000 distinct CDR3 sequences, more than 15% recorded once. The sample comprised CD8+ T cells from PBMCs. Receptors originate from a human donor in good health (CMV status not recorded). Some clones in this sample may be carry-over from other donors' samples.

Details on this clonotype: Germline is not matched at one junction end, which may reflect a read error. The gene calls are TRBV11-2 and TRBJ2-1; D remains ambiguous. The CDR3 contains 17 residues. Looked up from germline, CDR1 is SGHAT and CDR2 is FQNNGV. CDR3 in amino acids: CARSLEFGQLLRNEQFF. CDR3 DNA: TGTGCCAGAAGCTTAGAATTTGGCCAGCTGCTAAGGAATGAGCAGTTCTTC.

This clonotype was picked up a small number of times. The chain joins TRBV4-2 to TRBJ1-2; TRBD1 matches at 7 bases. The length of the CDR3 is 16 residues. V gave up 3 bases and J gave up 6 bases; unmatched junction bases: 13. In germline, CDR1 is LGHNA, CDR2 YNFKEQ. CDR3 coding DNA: TGTGCCAGCAGCCATTTGGGACAGCCCCTCAAGGATGGCTACACCTTC. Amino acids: CASSHLGQPLKDGYTF.

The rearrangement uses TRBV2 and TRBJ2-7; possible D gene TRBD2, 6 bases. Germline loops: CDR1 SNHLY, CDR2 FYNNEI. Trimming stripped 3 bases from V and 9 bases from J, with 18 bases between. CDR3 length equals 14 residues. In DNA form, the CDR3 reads TGTGCCAGCAGTGATAGGCGGGAACTGGGCGTGCAGTACTTC. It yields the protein CASSDRRELGVQYF.

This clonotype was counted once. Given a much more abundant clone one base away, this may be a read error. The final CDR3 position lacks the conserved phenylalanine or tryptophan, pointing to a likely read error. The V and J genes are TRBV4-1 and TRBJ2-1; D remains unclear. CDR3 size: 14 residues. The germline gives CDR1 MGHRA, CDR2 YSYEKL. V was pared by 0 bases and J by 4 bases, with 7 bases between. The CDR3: CASSQDPVYNEQFL. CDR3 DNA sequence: TGCGCCAGCAGCCAAGATCCGGTGTACAATGAGCAGTTCTTA.

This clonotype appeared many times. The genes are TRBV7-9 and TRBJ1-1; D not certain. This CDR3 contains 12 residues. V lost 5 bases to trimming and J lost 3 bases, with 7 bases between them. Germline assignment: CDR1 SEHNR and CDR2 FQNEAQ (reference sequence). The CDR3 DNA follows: TGTGCCAGCAGCGCCCTAGACACTGAAGCTTTCTTT. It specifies CASSALDTEAFF. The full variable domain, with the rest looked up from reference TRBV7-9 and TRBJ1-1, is DTGVSQNPRHKITKRGQNVTFRCDPISEHNRLYWYRQTLGQGPEFLTYFQNEAQLEKSRLLSDRFSAERPKGSFSTLEIQRTEQGDSAMYLCASSALDTEAFFGQGTRLTVV.

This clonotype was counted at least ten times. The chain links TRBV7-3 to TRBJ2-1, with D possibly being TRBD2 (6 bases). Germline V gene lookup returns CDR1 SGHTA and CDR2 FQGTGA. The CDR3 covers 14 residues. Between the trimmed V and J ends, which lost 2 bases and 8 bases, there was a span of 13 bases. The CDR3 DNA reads TGTGCCAGCAGCTTACGGGGGAGTAGTGATGAGCAGTTCTTC. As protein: CASSLRGSSDEQFF.

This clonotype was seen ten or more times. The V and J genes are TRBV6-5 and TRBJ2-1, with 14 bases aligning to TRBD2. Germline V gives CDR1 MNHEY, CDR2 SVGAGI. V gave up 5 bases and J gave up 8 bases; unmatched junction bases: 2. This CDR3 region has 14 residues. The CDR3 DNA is TGTGCCAGCAGTGGGACTAGCGGGGGCGATGAGCAGTTCTTC. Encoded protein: CASSGTSGGDEQFF.

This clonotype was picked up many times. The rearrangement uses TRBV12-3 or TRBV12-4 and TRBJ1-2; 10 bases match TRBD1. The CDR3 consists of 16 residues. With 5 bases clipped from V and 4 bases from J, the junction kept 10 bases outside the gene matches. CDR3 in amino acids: CASSLLGTGEGYGYTF. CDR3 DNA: TGTGCCAGCAGTCTTCTCGGGACAGGGGAAGGCTATGGCTACACCTTC.

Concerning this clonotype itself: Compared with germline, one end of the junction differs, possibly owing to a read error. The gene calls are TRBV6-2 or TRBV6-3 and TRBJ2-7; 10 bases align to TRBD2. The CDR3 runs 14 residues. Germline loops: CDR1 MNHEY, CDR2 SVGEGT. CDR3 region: CASSPSGSSNDQYF. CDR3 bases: TGTGCCAGCAGTCCTAGCGGGAGTTCAAACGATCAGTACTTC.

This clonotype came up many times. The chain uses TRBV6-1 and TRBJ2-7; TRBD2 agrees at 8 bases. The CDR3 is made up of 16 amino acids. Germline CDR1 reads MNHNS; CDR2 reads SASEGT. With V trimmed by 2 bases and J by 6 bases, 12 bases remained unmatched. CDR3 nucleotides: TGTGCCAGCAGTGAATTAGCGGGATACATATCCGGCGAGCAGTACTTC. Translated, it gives CASSELAGYISGEQYF.

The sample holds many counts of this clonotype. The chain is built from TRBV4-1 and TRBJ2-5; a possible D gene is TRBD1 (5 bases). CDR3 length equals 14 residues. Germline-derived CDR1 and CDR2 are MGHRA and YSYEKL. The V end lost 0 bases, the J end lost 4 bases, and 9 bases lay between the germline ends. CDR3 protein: CASSQEPGPETQYF. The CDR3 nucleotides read TGCGCCAGCAGCCAAGAACCAGGGCCAGAGACCCAGTACTTC.

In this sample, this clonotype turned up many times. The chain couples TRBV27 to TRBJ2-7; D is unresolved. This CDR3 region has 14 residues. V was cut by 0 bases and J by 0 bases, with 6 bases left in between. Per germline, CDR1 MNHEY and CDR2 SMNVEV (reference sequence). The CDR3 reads CASSLSNPSYEQYF. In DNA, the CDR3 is TGTGCCAGCAGTTTATCGAACCCCTCCTACGAGCAGTACTTC.

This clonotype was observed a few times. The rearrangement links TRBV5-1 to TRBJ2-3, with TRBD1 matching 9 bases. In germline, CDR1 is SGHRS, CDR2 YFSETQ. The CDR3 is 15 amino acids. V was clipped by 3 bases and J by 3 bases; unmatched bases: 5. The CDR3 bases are TGCGCCAGCAGCTCCCGACAGGGGGTAACAGATACGCAGTATTTT. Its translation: CASSSRQGVTDTQYF.

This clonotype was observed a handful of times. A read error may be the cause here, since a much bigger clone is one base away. CDR3 amino acids: CASSLDPEGEIQYF. As DNA, the CDR3 is TGTGCCAGCAGCTTAGACCCGGAGGGGGAGATCCAGTACTTC. The chain combines TRBV11-2 with TRBJ2-5, with D perhaps matching TRBD1 or TRBD2 (6 bases each). Per the germline V gene, CDR1 is SGHAT and CDR2 is FQNNGV. The CDR3 length is 14 residues.

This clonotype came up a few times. The CDR3, as DNA: TGTGCCAGCAGCTTAGCGGGGAAAGCTAAGGATACGCAGTATTTT. It is translated as CASSLAGKAKDTQYF. The genes are TRBV5-4 and TRBJ2-3; the match to TRBD2 covers 7 bases. V lost 2 bases and J lost 6; bases outside the gene matches: 9. Germline CDR1 is SGHNT and CDR2 is YYREEE (reference sequence). The CDR3 sequence is 15 residues long.

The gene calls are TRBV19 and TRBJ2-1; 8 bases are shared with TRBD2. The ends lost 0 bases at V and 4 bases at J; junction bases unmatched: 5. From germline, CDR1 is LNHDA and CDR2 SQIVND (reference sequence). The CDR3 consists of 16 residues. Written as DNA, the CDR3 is TGTGCCAGTAGTATAGATGGACTAGCAGCGTACAATGAGCAGTTCTTC. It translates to CASSIDGLAAYNEQFF.

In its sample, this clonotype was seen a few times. The CDR3: CSVLTGGRYGYTF. The CDR3, as DNA: TGCAGCGTTCTCACAGGGGGCCGCTATGGCTACACCTTC. J is TRBJ1-2 and V is TRBV29-1; 9 bases line up with TRBD1. Germline V gives CDR1 SQVTM, CDR2 ANQGSEA. This CDR3 contains 13 residues. J was trimmed by 4 bases and V by 5 bases; bases with no gene match: 5. Variable domain in full (rest from reference TRBV29-1 and TRBJ1-2): SAVISQKPSRDICQRGTSLTIQCQVDSQVTMMFWYRQQPGQSLTLIATANQGSEATYESGFVIDKFPISRPNLTFSTLTVSNMSPEDSSIYLCSVLTGGRYGYTFGSGTRLTVV.

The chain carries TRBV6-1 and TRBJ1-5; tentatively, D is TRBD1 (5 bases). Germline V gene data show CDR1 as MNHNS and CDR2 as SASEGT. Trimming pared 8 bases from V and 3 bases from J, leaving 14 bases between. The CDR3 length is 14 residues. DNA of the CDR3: TGTGCCAGCGGGGCCACAGGTCCCAATCAGCCCCAGCATTTT. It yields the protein CASGATGPNQPQHF.

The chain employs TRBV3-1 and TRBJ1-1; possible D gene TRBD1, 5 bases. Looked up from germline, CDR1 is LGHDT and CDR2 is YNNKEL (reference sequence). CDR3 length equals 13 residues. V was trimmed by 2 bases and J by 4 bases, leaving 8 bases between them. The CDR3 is CASSQLGATEAFF. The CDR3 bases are TGTGCCAGCAGCCAACTCGGGGCCACTGAAGCTTTCTTT.

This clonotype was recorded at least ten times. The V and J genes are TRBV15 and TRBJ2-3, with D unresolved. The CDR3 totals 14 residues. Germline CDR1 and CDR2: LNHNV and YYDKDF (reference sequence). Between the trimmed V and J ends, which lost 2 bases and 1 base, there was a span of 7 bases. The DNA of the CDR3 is TGTGCCACCAGCAGAACAGACCGCACAGATACGCAGTATTTT. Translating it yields CATSRTDRTDTQYF.

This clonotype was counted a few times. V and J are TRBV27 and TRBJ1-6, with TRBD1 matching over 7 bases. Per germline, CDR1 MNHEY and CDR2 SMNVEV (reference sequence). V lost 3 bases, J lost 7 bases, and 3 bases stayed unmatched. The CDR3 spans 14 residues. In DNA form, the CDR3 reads TGTGCCAGCAGTTTCGGACAGGCCAATTCACCCCTCCACTTT. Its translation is CASSFGQANSPLHF.

The CDR3 loop reads CASSQELIGDEAFF. The CDR3 region has the DNA TGTGCCAGCAGCCAAGAGTTGATAGGGGATGAAGCTTTCTTT. The rearrangement links TRBV4-2 to TRBJ1-1, with a weak D call TRBD1 (5 bases). CDR3 size: 14 residues. Germline V lookup: CDR1 LGHNA, CDR2 YNFKEQ. The ends were cut back, 0 bases at V and 7 bases at J, with 12 bases in the middle.